The clone carrying this T cell receptor beta chain turned up a few times. No antigen is known for it. The sample is drawn from a study of cytomegalovirus exposure and HLA in healthy donors. Notes on the study in general: There were around 160 TCR beta chains listed as cytomegalovirus-associated. Most TCRs appeared rarely, but some public TCRs recurred in many donors.

Profiled with immunoSEQ multiplex PCR; TCRdb holds only in-frame clones, not every one. The table shows about 110,000 clones, with more than 70% occurring only once. The ends were cut back, 2 bases at V and 4 bases at J, with 4 bases in the middle. The CDR3 is made up of 11 amino acids. The sequencing input was PBMCs. This sequence was found in a woman between 18 and 29 years old in good health and CMV-seronegative. The chain uses TRBV5-3 and TRBJ2-7, with D unresolved. TRBV5-3 is assigned to the ORF class and has an uncertain function. Here the CDR3 reads CARSFRYEQYF. CDR3 DNA: TGTGCCAGAAGCTTCCGGTACGAGCAGTACTTC.